Following are 21 T cell receptor beta chains from one sample sequenced in a study of CD4 T cells in relation to SARS-CoV-2 and coronaviruses. CD4+ T cells from unexposed donors were obtained before the COVID-19 pandemic (2011-2018). After roughly 9 days of culture, CD4+ T cells were isolated. Their target antigens are unknown. Using immunoSEQ multiplex PCR, the repertoire was profiled, and TCRdb retains in-frame clones only, with some absent. This table has about 21,000 clones, 76% appearing once. Sequencing was done on a sample of CD4+ T cells from PBMCs, cultured in vitro. The receptor set was obtained from a human donor in good health.

This clone was seen only once. This chain uses TRBV19 with TRBJ1-5, with D unclear. V was cut by 6 bases and J by 2 bases, with 14 bases left in between. From germline, CDR1 is LNHDA and CDR2 SQIVND (reference sequence). This CDR3 is 15 amino acids long. The chain's CDR3 is CASSPRRAGNQPQHF. The CDR3 nucleotides are TGTGCCAGTAGCCCCCGGAGGGCGGGCAATCAGCCCCAGCATTTT.

V gene TRBV28 combines with J gene TRBJ1-1, with D unclear. This CDR3 comprises 14 residues. V gave up 5 bases and J gave up 0 bases, with 10 bases separating them. Germline assignment: CDR1 MDHEN and CDR2 SYDVKM. The CDR3 spells CASSMTQMNTEAFF. In DNA form, the CDR3 reads TGTGCCAGCAGTATGACACAAATGAACACTGAAGCTTTCTTT.

The CDR3 DNA reads TGTGCCAGCAGTGAATACCACGGTGTAGCGGGATGGGGCTACGAGCAGTACTTC. This sequence encodes CASSEYHGVAGWGYEQYF. The V and J genes are TRBV25-1 and TRBJ2-7; 8 bases map to TRBD2. Germline CDR1 MGHDK, CDR2 SYGVNS. This CDR3 has 18 amino acids. V shed 0 bases and J 3 bases; nucleotides not matched to a gene: 13.

V and J are TRBV29-1 and TRBJ1-1; D is possibly TRBD1 (5 bases). Germline V CDR1 and CDR2: SQVTM, ANQGSEA. V lost 7 bases and J lost 3, with 18 bases in between. The CDR3 runs to 14 residues. Written as DNA, the CDR3 is TGCAGCGCGTCTTCGGCAGGGAAGGACACTGAAGCTTTCTTT. Protein: CSASSAGKDTEAFF.

The genes are TRBV4-1 and TRBJ2-6; D unclear. Trimming stripped 7 bases from V and 0 bases from J, with 13 bases between. Per germline, CDR1 MGHRA and CDR2 YSYEKL. The CDR3 has 16 residues. The CDR3 DNA reads TGCGCCAGCACGTACCCTGGGGTCTCTGGGGCCAACGTCCTGACTTTC. This translates into CASTYPGVSGANVLTF.

The chain links TRBV18 to TRBJ1-5; D may be TRBD1 (6 bases). Germline V gene data show CDR1 as KGHSH and CDR2 as LQKENI. V dropped 3 bases and J dropped 7 bases, with 10 bases sitting between them. CDR3 size: 13 residues. The CDR3 loop reads CASSPGQGQPQHF. In nucleotides, the CDR3 is TGTGCCAGCTCACCGGGACAAGGACAGCCCCAGCATTTT.

V is TRBV7-2 and J is TRBJ1-2, with 8 bases matching TRBD1. The germline gives CDR1 SGHTA, CDR2 FQGNSA. Trimming took 5 bases from V and 4 from J; bases not matched to a gene: 18. This CDR3 contains 18 residues. This CDR3 is CASSLSTAGLQGGYGYTF. CDR3 in DNA: TGTGCCAGCAGCCTGTCGACAGCCGGTCTACAGGGGGGCTATGGCTACACCTTC.

The table lists this clone with a count of one. This rearrangement joins TRBV24-1 to TRBJ1-2; D ambiguous. The V gene's germline CDR1 is KGHDR and CDR2 SFDVKD. V lost 3 bases and J 4 bases, leaving 11 bases between the germline ends. The CDR3 spans 14 residues. The CDR3 nucleotides read TGTGCCACCAGTGATGCAGCGGTATCCTATGGCTACACCTTC. Encoded protein: CATSDAAVSYGYTF.

The rearrangement joins TRBV28 to TRBJ2-1; D call uncertain. The V gene lost 2 bases and the J gene lost 10 bases, with 6 bases spanning the gap. The CDR3 extends over 11 amino acids. The germline V gene encodes CDR1 MDHEN and CDR2 SYDVKM. In nucleotides, the CDR3 is TGTGCCAGCAGTTTACTGGGGGAGCAGTTCTTC. Translation gives CASSLLGEQFF.

The CDR3 bases are TGTGCCAGCAGTTTCGTGAACACTGAAGCTTTCTTT. The encoded protein is CASSFVNTEAFF. The V and J genes are TRBV25-1 and TRBJ1-1; D is unclear. Germline-derived CDR1 and CDR2 are MGHDK and SYGVNS. Trimming removed 5 bases at V and 0 bases at J, with 4 bases between. The CDR3 has 12 amino acids.

J is TRBJ1-3 and V is TRBV12-3 or TRBV12-4; unclear D gene. Trimming left V 6 bases short and J 2 bases short, with 8 bases between. The CDR3 covers 13 residues. CDR3 residues: CASSLGAGNTIYF. In DNA form, the CDR3 reads TGTGCCAGCAGCCTGGGAGCTGGAAACACCATATATTTT.

The chain recombines TRBV7-2 with TRBJ2-5; D is unresolved. The CDR3 has 11 amino acids. Between the trimmed V and J ends, which lost 5 bases and 5 bases, there was a span of 6 bases. Germline CDR1 SGHTA, CDR2 FQGNSA. The CDR3, as DNA: TGTGCCAGCAGCCCTTTGGAGACCCAGTACTTC. This gives the protein CASSPLETQYF. Variable domain in full (rest from reference TRBV7-2 and TRBJ2-5): GAGVSQSPSNKVTEKGKDVELRCDPISGHTALYWYRQSLGQGLEFLIYFQGNSAPDKSGLPSDRFSAERTGGSVSTLTIQRTQQEDSAVYLCASSPLETQYFGPGTRLLVL.

The chain employs TRBV7-8 and TRBJ1-5; D unresolved. CDR1 and CDR2 from the germline V gene are SGHVS and FQNEAQ. The CDR3 contains 16 residues. V shed 0 bases and J shed 5 bases, with 14 bases lying between them. CDR3 region: CASSLASIGADQPQHF. The CDR3 coding sequence is TGTGCCAGCAGCTTAGCGTCCATCGGCGCCGATCAGCCCCAGCATTTT.

The chain employs TRBV5-4 and TRBJ2-1; 10 nucleotides align to TRBD1. CDR3 size: 16 residues. Germline V gene sequence: CDR1 SGHNT, CDR2 YYREEE (reference sequence). Trimming took 4 bases from V and 8 from J; bases not matched to a gene: 12. The CDR3 loop reads CASSPKTGGAIYEQFF. DNA for the CDR3: TGTGCCAGCAGCCCTAAGACAGGGGGCGCCATCTATGAGCAGTTCTTC. The whole variable domain, filled in from reference TRBV5-4 and TRBJ2-1, reads ETGVTQSPTHLIKTRGQQVTLRCSSQSGHNTVSWYQQALGQGPQFIFQYYREEENGRGNFPPRFSGLQFPNYSSELNVNALELDDSALYLCASSPKTGGAIYEQFFGPGTRLTVL.

The chain is built from TRBV7-3 and TRBJ2-2, with a possible D match to TRBD1 (6 bases). The germline V gene encodes CDR1 SGHTA and CDR2 FQGTGA. Trimming took off 5 bases at V and 1 base at J, with 14 bases between the two ends. The CDR3 sequence is 16 residues long. Written as DNA, the CDR3 is TGTGCCAGCAGCCCTCAACAGGGCGGGAACACCGGGGAGCTGTTTTTT. Residues: CASSPQQGGNTGELFF.

The chain employs TRBV5-4 and TRBJ1-1; TRBD1 might be the D (5 bases). Germline V gene data show CDR1 as SGHNT and CDR2 as YYREEE (reference sequence). This CDR3 contains 15 residues. V lost 4 bases, J lost 0 bases, and 13 bases lay in between. CDR3 in DNA: TGTGCCAGCAGCGGCTCCGGGACGGTGAACACTGAAGCTTTCTTT. Its translation is CASSGSGTVNTEAFF.

The rearrangement links TRBV28 to TRBJ1-2; 8 bases match TRBD1. CDR3 length: 15 amino acids. From germline, CDR1 is MDHEN and CDR2 SYDVKM. V lost 8 bases and J lost 0; bases outside the gene matches: 8. The CDR3 sequence: CASRRPGQANYGYTF. In DNA form, the CDR3 reads TGTGCCAGCCGTCGACCGGGACAGGCTAACTATGGCTACACCTTC.

This clone occurred a few times. The chain employs TRBV5-1 and TRBJ2-7; D unresolved. Germline V CDR1 and CDR2: SGHRS, YFSETQ. CDR3 size: 14 residues. Trimming took 0 bases from V and 2 from J, leaving 9 bases between them. CDR3 in amino acids: CASSLGDGPYEQYF. CDR3 sequence (DNA): TGCGCCAGCAGCTTGGGTGACGGCCCCTACGAGCAGTACTTC. The entire variable domain, with the rest obtained from reference TRBV5-1 and TRBJ2-7, is as follows: KAGVTQTPRYLIKTRGQQVTLSCSPISGHRSVSWYQQTPGQGLQFLFEYFSETQRNKGNFPGRFSGRQFSNSRSEMNVSTLELGDSALYLCASSLGDGPYEQYFGPGTRLTVT.

This clone was counted once. The chain links TRBV30 to TRBJ2-3; TRBD2 matches 13 bases. The CDR3 consists of 15 residues. J gave up 5 bases and V 3 bases, and 5 bases lay outside the gene matches. The germline V gene encodes CDR1 GTSNPN and CDR2 SVGIG (reference sequence). The CDR3 protein is CAWRTSGRRGDTQYF. The CDR3 DNA sequence: TGTGCCTGGAGGACTAGCGGGAGGCGGGGAGATACGCAGTATTTT.

The rearrangement links TRBV14 to TRBJ2-3; tentative D call: TRBD1 (6 bases). The CDR3 sequence is 16 residues long. Trimming took off 4 bases at V and 5 bases at J, with 19 bases between the two ends. Germline V gene data show CDR1 as SGHDN and CDR2 as FVKESK. The chain's CDR3 is CASSRFDPGAGDTQYF. The CDR3 DNA sequence: TGTGCCAGCAGCCGGTTTGATCCAGGGGCGGGAGATACGCAGTATTTT.

This rearrangement joins TRBV28 to TRBJ2-3, with D possibly TRBD2 on 5 matching bases. Germline assignment: CDR1 MDHEN and CDR2 SYDVKM. Trimming took 8 bases from V and 4 from J, leaving 31 bases between them. This CDR3 is 19 amino acids long. CDR3 DNA sequence: TGTGCCAGCTTGTCCCCCCCGTCTTGGAGGCCGATTACAGCAGATACGCAGTATTTT. Translated: CASLSPPSWRPITADTQYF.